The rows below give T cell receptor beta chains drawn from one sample of a study of response to subunit inactivated influenza vaccine. TCRdb ran MiXCR on the RT-PCR reads and lists one entry per CDR3 protein. The data show hundreds of thousands of distinct CDR3 sequences, 15% to 19% seen once. Sample: PBMCs from blood, taken approximately 13 days after vaccination. Receptors originate from a man aged 50 to 59 who received an inactivated influenza vaccine. Each CDR3 is given with its conserved first and last residue. The D gene is left open where the match is weak. Clone size appears in some rows only: once, few, many, or a class for an expanded clone.

TRBV29-1,.,TRBJ2-3,many,CSVEAGGRDTQYF,TGCAGCGTTGAAGCGGGGGGCAGAGATACGCAGTATTTT
TRBV6-5,.,TRBJ2-1,.,CASSLPAGEQFF,TGTGCCAGCAGTCTCCCGGCTGGGGAGCAGTTCTTC
TRBV27,.,TRBJ2-6,few,CASSLNFRVSGANVLTF,TGTGCCAGCAGTCTAAATTTCAGGGTATCTGGGGCCAACGTCCTGACTTTC
TRBV7-2,TRBD2,TRBJ2-1,.,CASRVSSGTDNEQFF,TGTGCCAGCAGGGTGTCTAGCGGGACCGACAATGAGCAGTTCTTC
TRBV28,.,TRBJ2-1,.,CASSWAENNEQFF,TGTGCCAGCAGTTGGGCGGAAAACAATGAGCAGTTCTTC
TRBV20-1,.,TRBJ2-1,many,CSATLGASRIFSNEQFF,TGCAGTGCTACCCTAGGGGCGAGTAGGATCTTCAGCAATGAGCAGTTCTTC
TRBV12-5,.,TRBJ2-1,once,CASGLGAYNEQFF,TGTGCTAGTGGCCTCGGGGCTTACAATGAGCAGTTCTTC
TRBV7-9,TRBD2,TRBJ2-3,many,CASSLAVGGDVNTQYF,TGTGCCAGCAGCTTAGCGGTCGGGGGGGACGTGAATACGCAGTATTTT
TRBV10-3,TRBD1,TRBJ2-3,few,CANRDRSTDTQYF,TGTGCCAACCGGGACAGGAGCACAGATACGCAGTATTTT
TRBV5-1,.,TRBJ2-7,few,CASSLDRVDEQYF,TGCGCCAGCAGCTTGGACAGGGTGGACGAGCAGTACTTC
TRBV12-3/TRBV12-4,TRBD1,TRBJ2-1,many,CASSLGRGHNNEQFF,TGTGCCAGCAGTTTAGGCAGGGGGCATAACAATGAGCAGTTCTTC
TRBV6-2/TRBV6-3,.,TRBJ2-1,many,CASSYSRLRTGSYSYNEQFF,TGTGCCAGCAGTTACTCCCGACTTCGTACAGGGTCTTACTCCTACAATGAGCAGTTCTTC
TRBV7-2,.,TRBJ2-5,few,CASSLDVGAQYF,TGTGCCAGCAGCTTAGATGTGGGAGCCCAGTACTTC
TRBV11-2,.,TRBJ2-5,few,CANNSRLTGLRRETQYF,TGTGCCAACAACTCTCGCCTTACAGGTTTGAGAAGGGAGACCCAGTACTTC
TRBV6-2/TRBV6-3,.,TRBJ2-7,few,CASTGQLYEQYF,TGTGCCAGTACGGGACAACTCTACGAGCAGTACTTC
TRBV29-1,.,TRBJ2-5,few,CSVEDWPREETQYF,TGCAGCGTTGAAGATTGGCCCAGGGAAGAGACCCAGTACTTC